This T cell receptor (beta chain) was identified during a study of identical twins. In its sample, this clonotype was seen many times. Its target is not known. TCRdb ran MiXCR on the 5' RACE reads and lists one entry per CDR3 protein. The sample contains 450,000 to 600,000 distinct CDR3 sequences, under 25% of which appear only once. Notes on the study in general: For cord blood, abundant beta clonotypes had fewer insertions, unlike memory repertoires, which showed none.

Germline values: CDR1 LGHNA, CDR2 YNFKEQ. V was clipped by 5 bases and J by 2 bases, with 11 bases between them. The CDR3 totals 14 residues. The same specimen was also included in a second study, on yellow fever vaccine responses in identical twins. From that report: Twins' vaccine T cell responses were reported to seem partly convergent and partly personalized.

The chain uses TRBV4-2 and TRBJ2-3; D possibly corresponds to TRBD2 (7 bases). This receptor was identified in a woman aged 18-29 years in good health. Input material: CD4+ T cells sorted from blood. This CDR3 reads CASSAGGPTDTQYF. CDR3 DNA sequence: TGTGCCAGCAGCGCCGGGGGGCCCACAGATACGCAGTATTTT.